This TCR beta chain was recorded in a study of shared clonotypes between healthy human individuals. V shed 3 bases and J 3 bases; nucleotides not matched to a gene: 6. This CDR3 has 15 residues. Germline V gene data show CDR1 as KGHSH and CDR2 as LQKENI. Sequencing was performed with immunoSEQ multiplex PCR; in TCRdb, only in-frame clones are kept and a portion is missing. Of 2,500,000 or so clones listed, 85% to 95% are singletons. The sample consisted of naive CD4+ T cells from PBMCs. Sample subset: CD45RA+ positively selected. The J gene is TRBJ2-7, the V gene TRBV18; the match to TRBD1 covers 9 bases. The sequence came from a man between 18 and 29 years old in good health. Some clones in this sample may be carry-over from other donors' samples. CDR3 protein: CASSPPGTGFYEQYF. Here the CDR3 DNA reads TGTGCCAGCTCACCGCCCGGGACAGGGTTCTACGAGCAGTACTTC. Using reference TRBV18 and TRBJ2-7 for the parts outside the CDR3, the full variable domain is NAGVMQNPRHLVRRRGQEARLRCSPMKGHSHVYWYRQLPEEGLKFMVYLQKENIIDESGMPKERFSAEFPKEGPSILRIQQVVRGDSAAYFCASSPPGTGFYEQYFGPGTRLTVT.